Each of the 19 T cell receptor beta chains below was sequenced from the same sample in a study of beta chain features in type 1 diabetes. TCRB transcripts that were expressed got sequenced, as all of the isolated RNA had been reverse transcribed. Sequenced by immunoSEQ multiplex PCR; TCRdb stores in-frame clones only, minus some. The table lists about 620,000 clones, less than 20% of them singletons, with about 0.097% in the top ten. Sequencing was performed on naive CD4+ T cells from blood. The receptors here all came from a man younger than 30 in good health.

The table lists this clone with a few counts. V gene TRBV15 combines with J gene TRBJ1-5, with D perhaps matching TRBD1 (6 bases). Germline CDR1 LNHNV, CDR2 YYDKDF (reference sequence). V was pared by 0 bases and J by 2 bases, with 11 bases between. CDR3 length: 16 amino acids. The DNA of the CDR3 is TGTGCCACCAGCAGAGAGAGGGGGATAGGCAATCAGCCCCAGCATTTT. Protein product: CATSRERGIGNQPQHF.

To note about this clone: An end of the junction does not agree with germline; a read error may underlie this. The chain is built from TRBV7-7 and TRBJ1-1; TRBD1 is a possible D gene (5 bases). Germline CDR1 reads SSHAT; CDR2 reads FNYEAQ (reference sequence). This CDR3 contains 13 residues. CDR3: CASSADRNTEAFF. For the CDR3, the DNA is TGTGCTAGCAGCGCCGACAGGAACACTGAAGCTTTCTTT. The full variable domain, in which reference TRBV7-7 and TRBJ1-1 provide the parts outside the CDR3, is GAGVSQSPRYKVTKRGQDVTLRCDPISSHATLYWYQQALGQGPEFLTYFNYEAQPDKSGLPSDRFSAERPEGSISTLTIQRTEQRDSAMYRCASSADRNTEAFFGQGTRLTVV.

The CDR3: CASGTGSMNTEAFF. For the CDR3, the DNA is TGTGCCAGTGGGACAGGGTCCATGAACACTGAAGCTTTCTTT. V and J are TRBV7-9 and TRBJ1-1; 9 bases fit TRBD1. Germline CDR1 SEHNR, CDR2 FQNEAQ (reference sequence). The ends lost 9 bases at V and 0 bases at J; junction bases unmatched: 5. This CDR3 comprises 14 residues.

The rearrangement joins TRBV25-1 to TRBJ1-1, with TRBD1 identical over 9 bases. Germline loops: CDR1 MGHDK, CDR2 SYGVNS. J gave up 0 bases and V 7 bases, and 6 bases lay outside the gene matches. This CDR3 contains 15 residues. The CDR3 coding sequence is TGTGCCAGCATCCCCCGGACAGGGGTGAACACTGAAGCTTTCTTT. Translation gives CASIPRTGVNTEAFF.

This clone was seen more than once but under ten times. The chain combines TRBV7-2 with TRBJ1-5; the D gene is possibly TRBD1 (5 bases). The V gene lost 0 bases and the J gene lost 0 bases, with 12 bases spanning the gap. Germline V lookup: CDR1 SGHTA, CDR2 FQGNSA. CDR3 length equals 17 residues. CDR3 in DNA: TGTGCCAGCAGCTTAGCAGGGTGGGGGTATAGCAATCAGCCCCAGCATTTT. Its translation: CASSLAGWGYSNQPQHF. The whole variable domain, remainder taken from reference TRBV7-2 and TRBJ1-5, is GAGVSQSPSNKVTEKGKDVELRCDPISGHTALYWYRQSLGQGLEFLIYFQGNSAPDKSGLPSDRFSAERTGGSVSTLTIQRTQQEDSAVYLCASSLAGWGYSNQPQHFGDGTRLSIL.

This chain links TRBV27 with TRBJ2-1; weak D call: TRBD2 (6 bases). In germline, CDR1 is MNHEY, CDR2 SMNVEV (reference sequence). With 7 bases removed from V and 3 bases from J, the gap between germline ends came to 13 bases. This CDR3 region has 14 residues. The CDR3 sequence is CASTSGTFYNEQFF. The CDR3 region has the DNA TGTGCCAGCACCTCAGGGACTTTCTACAATGAGCAGTTCTTC.

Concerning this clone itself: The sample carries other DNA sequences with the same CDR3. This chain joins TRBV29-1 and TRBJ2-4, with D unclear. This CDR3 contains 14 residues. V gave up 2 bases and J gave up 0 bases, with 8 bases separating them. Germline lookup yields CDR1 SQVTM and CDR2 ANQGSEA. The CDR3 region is CSVESRLAKNIQYF. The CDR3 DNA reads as TGCAGCGTTGAATCGCGGCTAGCCAAAAACATTCAGTACTTC.

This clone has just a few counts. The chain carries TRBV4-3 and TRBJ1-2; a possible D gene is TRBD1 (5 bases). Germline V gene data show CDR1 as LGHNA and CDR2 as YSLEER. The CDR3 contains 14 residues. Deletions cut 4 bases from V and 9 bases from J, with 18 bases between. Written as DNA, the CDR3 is TGCGCCAGCAGCCGAACGACAGTCCAAGGCAGCTACACCTTC. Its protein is CASSRTTVQGSYTF.

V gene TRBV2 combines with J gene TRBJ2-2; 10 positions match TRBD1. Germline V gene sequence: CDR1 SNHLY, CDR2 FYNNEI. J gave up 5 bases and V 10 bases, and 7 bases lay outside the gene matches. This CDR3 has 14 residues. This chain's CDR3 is CATTGTGATGELFF. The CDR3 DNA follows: TGTGCCACCACCGGGACAGGGGCTACCGGGGAGCTGTTTTTT.

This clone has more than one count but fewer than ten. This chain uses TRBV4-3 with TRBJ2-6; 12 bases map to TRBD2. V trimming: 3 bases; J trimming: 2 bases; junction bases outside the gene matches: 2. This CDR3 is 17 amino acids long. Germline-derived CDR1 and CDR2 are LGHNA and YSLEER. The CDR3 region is CASSQSSGGAGANVLTF. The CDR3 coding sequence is TGCGCCAGCAGCCAGTCTAGCGGGGGGGCTGGGGCCAACGTCCTGACTTTC.

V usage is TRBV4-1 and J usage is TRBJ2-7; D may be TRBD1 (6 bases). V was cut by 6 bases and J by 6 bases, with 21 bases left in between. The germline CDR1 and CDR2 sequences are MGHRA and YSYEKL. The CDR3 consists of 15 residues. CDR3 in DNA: TGCGCCAGCAGTCAGCCAGTGTTGGGGGCATTCGAGCAGTACTTC. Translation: CASSQPVLGAFEQYF.

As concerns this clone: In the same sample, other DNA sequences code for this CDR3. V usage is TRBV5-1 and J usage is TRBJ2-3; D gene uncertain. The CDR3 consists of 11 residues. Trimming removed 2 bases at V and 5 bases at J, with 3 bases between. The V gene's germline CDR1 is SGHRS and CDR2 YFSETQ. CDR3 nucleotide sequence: TGCGCCAGCAGCTTTGGAGATACGCAGTATTTT. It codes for CASSFGDTQYF.

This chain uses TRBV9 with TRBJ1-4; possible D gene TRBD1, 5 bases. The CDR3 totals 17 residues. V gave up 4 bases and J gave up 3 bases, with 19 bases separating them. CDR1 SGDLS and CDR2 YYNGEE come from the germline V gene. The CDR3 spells CASSPSGGQGSNEKLFF. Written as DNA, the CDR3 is TGTGCCAGCAGCCCATCGGGTGGGCAGGGCTCTAATGAAAAACTGTTTTTT.

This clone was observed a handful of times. The CDR3: CASSLDSLNEKLFF. Here the CDR3 DNA reads TGTGCCAGCAGCTTAGACAGCCTTAATGAAAAACTGTTTTTT. The V gene is TRBV7-9, the J gene TRBJ1-4, with D uncertain. The germline V gene encodes CDR1 SEHNR and CDR2 FQNEAQ (reference sequence). This CDR3 contains 14 residues. Trimming took off 1 base at V and 4 bases at J, with 7 bases between the two ends.

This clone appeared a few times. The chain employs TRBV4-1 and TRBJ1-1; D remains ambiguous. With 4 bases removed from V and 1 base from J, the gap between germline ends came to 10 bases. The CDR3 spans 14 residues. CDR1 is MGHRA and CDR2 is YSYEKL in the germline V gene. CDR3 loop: CASSRRWGNTEAFF. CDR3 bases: TGCGCCAGCAGCCGACGTTGGGGGAACACTGAAGCTTTCTTT.

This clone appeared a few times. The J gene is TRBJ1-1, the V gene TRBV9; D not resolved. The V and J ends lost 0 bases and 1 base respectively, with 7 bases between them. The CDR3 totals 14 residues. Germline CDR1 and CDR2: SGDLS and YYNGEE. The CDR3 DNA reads TGTGCCAGCAGCGTAGGACAACAGAACACTGAAGCTTTCTTT. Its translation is CASSVGQQNTEAFF.

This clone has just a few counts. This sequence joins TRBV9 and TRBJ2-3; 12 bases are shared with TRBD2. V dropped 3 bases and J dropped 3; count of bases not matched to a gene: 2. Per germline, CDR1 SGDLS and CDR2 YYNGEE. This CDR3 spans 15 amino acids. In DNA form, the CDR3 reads TGTGCCAGCAGCGCAACTAGCGGGAGGACAGATACGCAGTATTTT. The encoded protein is CASSATSGRTDTQYF.

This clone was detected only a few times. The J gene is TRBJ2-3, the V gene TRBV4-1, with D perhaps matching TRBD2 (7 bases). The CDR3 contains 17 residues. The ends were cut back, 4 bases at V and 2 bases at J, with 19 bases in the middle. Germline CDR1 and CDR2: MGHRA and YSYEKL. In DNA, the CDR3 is TGCGCCAGCAGCCCCCGGGCGGGGGCGTCGGACACAGATACGCAGTATTTT. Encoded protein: CASSPRAGASDTDTQYF.

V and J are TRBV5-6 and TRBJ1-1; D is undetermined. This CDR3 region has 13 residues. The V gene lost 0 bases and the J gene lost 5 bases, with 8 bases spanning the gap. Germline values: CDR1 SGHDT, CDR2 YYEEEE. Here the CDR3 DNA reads TGTGCCAGCAGCTTGGACTGGAGAACTGAAGCTTTCTTT. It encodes CASSLDWRTEAFF.